This T cell receptor (beta chain) was observed in a study of blood T cell repertoires in COVID-19. As for the study in general: Researchers got acute and convalescent COVID-19 samples from the United States, Italy and Spain. From T cells, B-cell-depleted T cells, or PBMCs came the material, which was cDNA or gDNA.

As processed by the authors: Amplification of reference gene primers provided the estimated nucleated cell counts. TCRdb's copy holds only in-frame clones and misses some; the assay was immunoSEQ multiplex PCR. That table gives V, J and clone size, and the DNA gave D and trimming. The sample has 95,000 to 100,000 clones; approximately 92% are singletons. CDR3 length: 17 amino acids. V lost 2 bases to trimming and J lost 5 bases, with 20 bases between them. From germline, CDR1 is MDHEN and CDR2 SYDVKM. This clone is a singleton in its sample. The clonotype was recovered from a man aged 45-65 years with active COVID-19. V and J are TRBV28 and TRBJ2-3; perhaps TRBD1 as D (6 bases). Sequences were obtained from peripheral blood. CDR3 bases: TGTGCCAGCAGTTTAGGTAGGGGACAAGGGCTACAAGATACGCAGTATTTT. This translates into CASSLGRGQGLQDTQYF.